The clone carrying this T cell receptor (beta chain) was detected once. The target antigen is unknown. This sample is drawn from a study of blood T cells in healthy people across ages. General study points: Diversity figures based on one million T cells were deemed too low. While age rose, TCR beta diversity per million T cells dropped in a roughly linear way.

This CDR3 is built from 20 residues. Per the germline V gene, CDR1 is LGHDT and CDR2 is YNNKEL (reference sequence). Using a J-beta primer mix together with a sample-barcoded 5' primer, a second PCR was run for about 6 to 12 cycles. Each CDR3 protein gets one entry after TCRdb re-called the 5' RACE reads with MiXCR. Among some 710,000 distinct CDR3 sequences, less than 60% were seen once, and the ten largest hold around 18%. Each individual donor underwent a draw of approximately 10 milliliters of peripheral blood. This receptor was identified in an elderly man in good health. V gene TRBV3-1 combines with J gene TRBJ2-1; 14 bases align to TRBD2. The tail of the sequence fits TRBJ2-7 better, so the J call may be wrong. The specimen was blood. CDR3 loop: CASSSRGLAGARSSYNEQYF. CDR3 in DNA: TGTGCCAGCAGCTCACGGGGACTAGCGGGAGCCCGGAGCTCCTACAATGAGCAGTACTTC.